The 22 T cell receptor beta chains reported below all come from one sample, sequenced in a study of cytomegalovirus exposure and HLA in healthy donors. The PCR had 60 Vbeta and 13 Jbeta primers. Assay used: immunoSEQ multiplex PCR; TCRdb lists only in-frame clones, some missing. The table has about 89,000 clones, 63% seen once. The sequenced sample consisted of PBMCs. The receptors originated from a woman younger than 45 in good health and CMV-seronegative.

This sequence joins TRBV19 and TRBJ1-2; D is possibly TRBD1 (6 bases). V was cut by 3 bases and J by 3 bases, with 11 bases left in between. The germline V gene encodes CDR1 LNHDA and CDR2 SQIVND (reference sequence). The CDR3 loop spans 14 amino acids. CDR3 sequence: CASSMGYRDYGYTF. In DNA form, the CDR3 reads TGTGCCAGTAGTATGGGATACAGGGACTATGGCTACACCTTC. Looking up the rest from reference TRBV19 and TRBJ1-2 gives the full variable domain: DGGITQSPKYLFRKEGQNVTLSCEQNLNHDAMYWYRQDPGQGLRLIYYSQIVNDFQKGDIAEGYSVSREKKESFPLTVTSAQKNPTAFYLCASSMGYRDYGYTFGSGTRLTVV.

V gene TRBV19 combines with J gene TRBJ1-5; tentatively, D is TRBD1 (5 bases). From germline, CDR1 is LNHDA and CDR2 SQIVND (reference sequence). Trimming shortened V by 5 bases and J by 2 bases, and 13 bases separated the two germline ends. The CDR3 has 15 amino acids. CDR3 in DNA: TGTGCCAGTAGTCCTCGGGGGGTGGGCAATCAGCCCCAGCATTTT. Its translation: CASSPRGVGNQPQHF.

This clone was counted only a few times. The V call is TRBV28, the J call TRBJ1-1; 8 nucleotides line up with TRBD1. The CDR3 extends over 15 amino acids. Looked up from germline, CDR1 is MDHEN and CDR2 is SYDVKM. V dropped 7 bases and J dropped 0; count of bases not matched to a gene: 7. The CDR3 nucleotides are TGTGCCAGCAACCAGGGGGCCCCGATGAACACTGAAGCTTTCTTT. Translating gives CASNQGAPMNTEAFF.

V gene TRBV7-8 combines with J gene TRBJ2-7; 7 nucleotides align to TRBD2. V trimming: 5 bases; J trimming: 3 bases; junction bases outside the gene matches: 10. Germline CDR1 SGHVS, CDR2 FQNEAQ. There are 15 residues in the CDR3. Written as DNA, the CDR3 is TGTGCCAGCAGCCCCAGAATGGCGGGAGTCTACGAGCAGTACTTC. It yields the protein CASSPRMAGVYEQYF.

The CDR3 coding sequence is TGTGCCAGCAGTCCTAGGGGCAGCTCCTACAATGAGCAGTTCTTC. Translation: CASSPRGSSYNEQFF. The chain employs TRBV7-9 and TRBJ2-1; D may be TRBD1 (5 bases). Trimming left V 6 bases short and J 0 bases short, with 12 bases between. CDR1 is SEHNR, CDR2 FQNEAQ, per germline (reference sequence). The CDR3 totals 15 residues.

The chain carries TRBV5-6 and TRBJ1-2, with 7 nucleotides matching TRBD1. The CDR3 runs 14 residues. Germline V gives CDR1 SGHDT, CDR2 YYEEEE. Trimming removed 2 bases from V and 9 bases from J; junction bases left unmatched: 10. The CDR3 here is CASSFEGTVLSYTF. The CDR3 DNA sequence: TGTGCCAGCAGCTTTGAGGGGACAGTTTTGAGCTACACCTTC.

This rearrangement joins TRBV9 to TRBJ2-3; TRBD2 agrees at 9 bases. The V segment lost 4 bases and the J segment 6 bases; nucleotides outside the gene matches: 9. There are 15 residues in the CDR3. Looked up from germline, CDR1 is SGDLS and CDR2 is YYNGEE. CDR3 region: CASSPQAGGMDTQYF. CDR3 in DNA: TGTGCCAGCAGCCCCCAGGCGGGGGGGATGGATACGCAGTATTTT. Combining the CDR3 with reference TRBV9 and TRBJ2-3 gives the whole variable domain DSGVTQTPKHLITATGQRVTLRCSPRSGDLSVYWYQQSLDQGLQFLIQYYNGEERAKGNILERFSAQQFPDLHSELNLSSLELGDSALYFCASSPQAGGMDTQYFGPGTRLTVL.

The count of this clone is one. The rearrangement joins TRBV7-9 to TRBJ1-6, with 7 bases that match TRBD1. Germline CDR1 reads SEHNR; CDR2 reads FQNEAQ (reference sequence). V trimming: 1 base; J trimming: 8 bases; junction bases outside the gene matches: 8. The CDR3 spans 16 residues. The CDR3 DNA reads as TGTGCCAGCAGCTTAGGACCCGGGACAGCTCATTCACCCCTCCACTTT. It is translated as CASSLGPGTAHSPLHF. The variable domain in full, with the rest retrieved from reference TRBV7-9 and TRBJ1-6, is DTGVSQNPRHKITKRGQNVTFRCDPISEHNRLYWYRQTLGQGPEFLTYFQNEAQLEKSRLLSDRFSAERPKGSFSTLEIQRTEQGDSAMYLCASSLGPGTAHSPLHFGNGTRLTVT.

This clone was seen only a few times. This chain connects TRBV7-8 to TRBJ2-7, with D tentatively TRBD1 (6 bases). The V end was cut by 5 bases, the J end by 3 bases, with 14 bases between. The CDR3 spans 14 residues. Germline V CDR1 and CDR2: SGHVS, FQNEAQ. The CDR3 spells CASSTSRGIYEQYF. The CDR3 coding sequence is TGTGCCAGCAGCACCTCGAGGGGGATCTACGAGCAGTACTTC.

The CDR3 DNA reads TGTGCCAGCAGCCCGGGACTAGCGGGTTACAATGAGCAGTTCTTC. Its protein product is CASSPGLAGYNEQFF. The gene calls are TRBV11-2 and TRBJ2-1; TRBD2 matches 12 bases. With 5 bases clipped from V and 4 bases from J, the junction kept 3 bases outside the gene matches. Germline CDR1 and CDR2: SGHAT and FQNNGV. The CDR3 is 15 amino acids.

This chain uses TRBV30 with TRBJ1-2; D may be TRBD1 (5 bases). The CDR3 length is 14 residues. Germline V gene sequence: CDR1 GTSNPN, CDR2 SVGIG (reference sequence). Between the trimmed V and J ends, which lost 0 bases and 8 bases, there was a span of 16 bases. CDR3 in DNA: TGTGCCTGGAGTGTAATAGGTAGGGGAGGAGGCTACACCTTC. Its protein is CAWSVIGRGGGYTF.

The chain has TRBV7-6 and TRBJ2-7; a possible D gene is TRBD1 (6 bases). V dropped 2 bases and J dropped 2 bases, with 10 bases sitting between them. The CDR3 runs 14 residues. From germline, CDR1 is SGHVS and CDR2 FNYEAQ. The CDR3 here is CASSLMDSPYEQYF. The CDR3 DNA reads as TGTGCCAGCAGCTTAATGGACAGCCCCTACGAGCAGTACTTC.

The genes are TRBV27 and TRBJ1-1; 8 positions agree with TRBD1. Unmatched junction bases numbered 8, after V lost 6 bases and J lost 8 bases. CDR3 length equals 13 residues. Germline loops: CDR1 MNHEY, CDR2 SMNVEV (reference sequence). For the CDR3, the DNA is TGTGCCAGCAGCCCCGACAGGGGTCTAGAAGCTTTCTTT. It encodes CASSPDRGLEAFF.

This clone was detected once. The V and J genes are TRBV18 and TRBJ1-1; D unclear. Trimming left V 3 bases short and J 0 bases short, with 14 bases between. CDR3 size: 16 residues. Germline loops: CDR1 KGHSH, CDR2 LQKENI. The CDR3 spells CASSPLPTEMNTEAFF. As DNA, the CDR3 is TGTGCCAGCTCACCGCTTCCGACGGAGATGAACACTGAAGCTTTCTTT.

The chain is built from TRBV7-2 and TRBJ2-1, with TRBD2 matching 9 bases. V shed 3 bases and J 2 bases; nucleotides not matched to a gene: 2. CDR1 is SGHTA, CDR2 FQGNSA, per germline. The CDR3 spans 15 residues. As DNA, the CDR3 is TGTGCCAGCAGCTTGAGCGGGAGGCCCTACAATGAGCAGTTCTTC. Its translation is CASSLSGRPYNEQFF.

This chain connects TRBV6-6 to TRBJ1-1; 7 nucleotides align to TRBD1. This CDR3 contains 12 residues. Germline V gene lookup returns CDR1 MNHNY and CDR2 SVGAGI (reference sequence). After removal of 5 bases from V and 10 bases from J, the junction contained 7 bases not matched to a gene. The DNA of the CDR3 is TGTGCCAGCAGTCTCAGGGGGGCCGGAGCTTTCTTT. It specifies CASSLRGAGAFF.

This clone was counted a few times. The V call is TRBV27, the J call TRBJ2-1; 7 positions match TRBD1. Germline V lookup: CDR1 MNHEY, CDR2 SMNVEV (reference sequence). The CDR3 has 12 amino acids. Trimming cost V 5 bases and J 10 bases; bases outside gene matches: 5. The CDR3 region is CASSMTGNEQFF. The CDR3 DNA sequence: TGTGCCAGCAGTATGACAGGGAACGAGCAGTTCTTC.

Regarding this clone: A read error may produce the germline difference seen at one junction end. The chain links TRBV28 to TRBJ2-1, with 7 bases matching TRBD2. Germline CDR1 is MDHEN and CDR2 is SYDVKM. CDR3 length: 14 amino acids. CDR3 DNA sequence: TGTGCCAGCAGTCTATGGGGCGGGAGCGGCTCACAGTTCTTC. This gives the protein CASSLWGGSGSQFF.

This chain connects TRBV7-2 to TRBJ2-3, with a possible D match to TRBD2 (7 bases). In germline, CDR1 is SGHTA, CDR2 FQGNSA. V gave up 3 bases and J gave up 6 bases, with 19 bases separating them. The CDR3 has 16 residues. This chain's CDR3 is CASSFQQGWEGDTQYF. The CDR3 DNA reads as TGTGCCAGCAGCTTTCAACAGGGTTGGGAGGGGGATACGCAGTATTTT.

This clone has just a few counts. The DNA of the CDR3 is TGCGCCAGCAGCCAAGCGGCTTTGGAGGATACGCAGTATTTT. It encodes CASSQAALEDTQYF. V is TRBV4-3 and J is TRBJ2-3; no reliable D call. CDR3 length equals 14 residues. Germline CDR1 is LGHNA and CDR2 is YSLEER. Trimming removed 1 base from V and 6 bases from J, with 11 bases in between.

This clone appeared a few times. The chain has TRBV19 and TRBJ1-5, with D unresolved. The V gene's germline CDR1 is LNHDA and CDR2 SQIVND (reference sequence). The germline V and J ends were trimmed by 3 bases and 0 bases, with 18 bases remaining between them. This CDR3 spans 18 amino acids. The CDR3 region has the DNA TGTGCCAGTAGTATGTGGAGGATGGGGTACTATAGCAATCAGCCCCAGCATTTT. This codes for CASSMWRMGYYSNQPQHF. The full variable domain, its missing parts supplied by reference TRBV19 and TRBJ1-5, is DGGITQSPKYLFRKEGQNVTLSCEQNLNHDAMYWYRQDPGQGLRLIYYSQIVNDFQKGDIAEGYSVSREKKESFPLTVTSAQKNPTAFYLCASSMWRMGYYSNQPQHFGDGTRLSIL.

The gene calls are TRBV2 and TRBJ1-4, with D possibly matching TRBD1 (6 bases). Germline V gene data show CDR1 as SNHLY and CDR2 as FYNNEI. The V end lost 4 bases, the J end lost 6 bases, and 6 bases lay between the germline ends. The CDR3 spans 12 residues. As DNA, the CDR3 is TGTGCCAGCAGTGGGACAGATGAAAAACTGTTTTTT. The encoded protein is CASSGTDEKLFF.